This TCR beta chain came from a study of cytomegalovirus exposure and HLA in healthy donors. Overall study context: Both the 100 to 150 validation repertoires and the roughly 640 first-cohort repertoires used the same platform, as reported by a later analysis.

Germline CDR1 reads LNHDA; CDR2 reads SQIVND (reference sequence). V shed 7 bases and J 1 base; nucleotides not matched to a gene: 4. CDR3 size: 14 residues. TCRdb keeps only in-frame clones here, not all; method: immunoSEQ multiplex PCR. The sample has 82,000 or so clones; roughly 94% are singletons. In the case of this clone: Antigen specificity is unknown.

Study-wide results and limits: As was reported, the classifier diagnosed cytomegalovirus status with high specificity and sensitivity. In the 95 to 150 validation repertoires, about 94% of cluster scores exceeded 0, per a later analysis. A list of 150 to 200 TCR beta chains associated with cytomegalovirus was given.

The sequence was collected from a woman under 30 in good health and CMV-seronegative. The sequencing input was PBMCs. The rearrangement joins TRBV19 to TRBJ1-2; 9 bases map to TRBD1. The CDR3 loop is CASILTGGNYGYTF. CDR3 DNA: TGTGCCAGTATCCTGACAGGGGGTAACTATGGCTACACCTTC.